This TCR beta chain was identified during a study of vaccination and CD4 T cells after COVID-19 (dated by TCRdb to the early 2020s). About the study as a whole: Every convalescent patient had a positive nasal swab PCR test for SARS-CoV-2, with mild disease in 8 to 10 patients and severe disease in one. The convalescent cohort included six males and four females, with two Hispanic individuals, seven Caucasians, two Asians and one multiracial person. Each participant got two doses of either the Pfizer-BioNTech BNT162b2 vaccine (n=8) or the Moderna mRNA-1273 vaccine (n=2). Post-COVID blood samples from convalescent patients were collected a median of approximately 100 days after diagnosis, with a range of 35 to 161 days. Post-vaccine blood samples were obtained a median of approximately 74 days after the second vaccine dose, with a range of roughly 13 to 250 days. Three convalescent patients gave samples both early after vaccination (day 14) and late after vaccination (days 161 to 241). For stimulating the cultures, overlapping spike peptide pools were used, derived from SARS-CoV-2 as well as from the common cold coronaviruses HCoV-NL63, HCoV-OC43 and HCoV-229E. Control cultures received a CEFX viral epitope pool as the positive control, an HIV-1 Nef peptide pool as the negative control, or no peptide. In around 9 COVID-19 convalescent patients and a few infection-naive healthy vaccine recipients, researchers compared the spike-specific CD4+ TCR repertoire from before mRNA vaccination with the repertoire from after.

Overall results and qualifications from the work: In convalescent patients, a median around 84% of post-vaccine SARS-CoV-2-reactive clones were detected only after vaccination, and vaccine-specific priming was suggested by this finding. Relatively few convalescent patients were included in the study, and early timepoints after natural infection were not analyzed. An increase in the median number of SARS-CoV-2-reactive clonotypes from approximately 20 after infection to 35 to 40 after vaccination was observed, but the change was not found to be significant. Nearly all vaccine-specific clones in convalescent patients (304 of 307) were mono-reactive for SARS-CoV-2 spike rather than cross-reactive with common cold coronaviruses.

This clonotype came up a few times. Its cognate antigen has yet to be identified. No base quality information exists; no much larger clone differs at one position. This specimen's time point label, interpreted: late sampling 161 to 241 days after vaccination in a few convalescent patients. The treatment or condition label corresponds to: approximately nine-day PBMC culture with coronavirus spike peptide pools or control peptides (ViraFEST assay). The ViraFEST assay was used in the study, in which antigen-specific T cells were expanded with peptide pools and expanded clonotypes were subsequently identified by TCR sequencing. Positive SARS-CoV-2 PCR tests in the convalescent patients dated from March to December 2020, before Alpha, Beta and Delta variants emerged in the United States. Each well held around 2.1 million PBMCs cultured with around 9 ug/ml peptide pools in IMDM containing approximately 4.8% human AB serum and 8 to 10 IU/ml IL-2. Half of the culture medium was replaced with fresh IL-2-containing medium on days 3 and 7. CD4+ T cells were isolated after less than twelve days of culture through negative selection using the EasySep CD4+ T cell isolation kit. PBMCs were separated from whole blood using Ficoll-Paque Plus gradient centrifugation and then either used fresh or cryopreserved at -140C. Each culture condition was generally run in triplicate wells.

V sheds 4 bases and J sheds 9 bases, leaving 19 bases between their ends. From its cysteine to its phenylalanine, the CDR3 spans 16 amino acids. Kept here is only the CDR3 DNA, which spans 48 bases and is read in frame from base 1. The CDR1 and CDR2 encoded by the germline V gene (reference sequence) are MNHEY and SMNVEV. Receptor libraries were prepared by PCR. TCR sequencing of DNA from cultured CD4+ T cells used the Oncomine TCR Beta short-read assay at the Johns Hopkins FTIC core. Genomic DNA was extracted from the cultured CD4+ T cells with the QIAamp micro DNA kit. Oncomine TCR Beta libraries from cultured CD4+ T cells were pooled using unique dual indexes and sequenced on an Illumina iSeq 100. As for how the authors treated the data: Non-productive sequences were removed, and CDR3s that did not start with C, did not end with F or W, or were shorter than 7 amino acids were discarded. Antigen-specific clonotypes were identified with the MANAFEST web application by comparing peptide-stimulated wells with reference and other culture wells. To be called positive, a clone needed an FDR below 0.05, an odds ratio above 5, and a productive frequency above 0.1% in at least two of three replicate wells. Clonotypes that were significantly expanded in both SARS-CoV-2 spike wells and at least one common cold coronavirus spike condition were defined as cross-reactive. Using R version 3.6.1, CDR3 homology was evaluated through Levenshtein distances (stringdist) along with unrooted phylogenetic trees (ape). TCRdb applied fastp at Q25 and MiXCR to the public reads, then kept only in-frame beta chains. Rows are combined by CDR3 protein, so each entry shows the most common genes and DNA. The authors' filters were not applied to this entry. Recorded for this sample are around 23,000 distinct CDR3 sequences; 32% of them occurred a single time. 9.5% to 12% of the sample lies in the top ten.

The sequence derives from a human donor who had recovered from COVID-19. The sequence links TRBV27 to TRBJ1-6, with the D gene too uncertain to name. The specimen comprised CD4+ T cells from blood, cultured in vitro, sampled about 7 months after SARS-CoV-2 vaccination. The CDR3 region has the sequence CASSWAPGRLSSPLHF. The DNA reads as follows: TGTGCCAGCAGTTGGGCCCCGGGCAGATTAAGTTCACCCCTCCACTTT.